Given below is one T cell receptor beta chain in context. Its target is not known. The assay was immunoSEQ multiplex PCR, and TCRdb's table has in-frame clones only and misses some. The table lists 150,000 to 200,000 clones, about nine tenths of them singletons. The data stem from a study of T cell responses to AZD1222 COVID-19 vaccine. Germline V gives CDR1 MDHEN, CDR2 SYDVKM. Trimming took off 6 bases at V and 4 bases at J, with 16 bases between the two ends. The CDR3 consists of 16 residues. Study-wide findings and caveats: Spike as a whole was targeted by vaccine-associated CD4 TCRs, dominant at 160-218 and 743-854.

The V call is TRBV28, the J call TRBJ1-6, with D hard to call. The sequence was obtained from an adult who received the MenACWY meningococcal vaccine as a control. This material consisted of peripheral blood, taken 28 days after the second dose of the MenACWY control vaccine. The CDR3 region has the DNA TGTGCCAGCAGCACCTTTCTAAGGTTTTATAATTCACCCCTCCACTTT. As protein: CASSTFLRFYNSPLHF.